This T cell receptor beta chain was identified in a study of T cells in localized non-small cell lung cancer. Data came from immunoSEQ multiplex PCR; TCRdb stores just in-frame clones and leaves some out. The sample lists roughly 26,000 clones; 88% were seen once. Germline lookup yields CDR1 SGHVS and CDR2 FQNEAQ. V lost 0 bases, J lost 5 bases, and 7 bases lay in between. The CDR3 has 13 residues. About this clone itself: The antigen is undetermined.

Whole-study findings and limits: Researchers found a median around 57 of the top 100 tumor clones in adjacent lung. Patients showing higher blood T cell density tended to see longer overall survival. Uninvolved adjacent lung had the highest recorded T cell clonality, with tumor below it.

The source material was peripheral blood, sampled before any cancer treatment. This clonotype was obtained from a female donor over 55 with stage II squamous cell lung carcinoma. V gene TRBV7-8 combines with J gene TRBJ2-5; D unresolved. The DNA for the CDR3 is TGTGCCAGCAGCTTAGCACAGTCCGAGACCCAGTACTTC. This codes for CASSLAQSETQYF.